Included here is one TCR beta chain sequence, with context. As yet, its antigen is unknown. This record comes from a study of Ad26.COV2.S vaccination and SARS-CoV-2 variants. Regarding the study as a whole: Across vaccine and placebo recipients, the breadth of non-spike TCRs was similar. Total T cell responses were possibly underestimated by TCR breadth and depth analyses.

The germline V gene encodes CDR1 SGHDT and CDR2 YYEEEE. CDR3 size: 17 residues. The V and J ends lost 4 bases and 8 bases, in that order; junction bases with no gene match: 14. Repertoires were generated with immunoSEQ multiplex PCR, while TCRdb's copy carries only in-frame clones and drops some. The sample lists 85,000 to 95,000 clones; roughly 84% were seen once. V usage is TRBV5-6 and J usage is TRBJ2-2; 10 bases agree with TRBD1. This receptor was taken from a human donor who had recovered from COVID-19. This specimen was peripheral blood, taken after recovery from COVID-19. CDR3: CASSLRQGAFYSGELFF. CDR3 coding DNA: TGTGCCAGCAGCCTGAGACAGGGGGCCTTTTACTCTGGGGAGCTGTTTTTT.